This T cell receptor (beta chain) was retrieved from a study of somatic mutations in cytotoxic T cells in rheumatoid arthritis. Trimming removed 5 bases from V and 1 base from J, with 9 bases in between. Germline V gene lookup returns CDR1 SEHNR and CDR2 FQNEAQ (reference sequence). The CDR3 runs 14 residues. Overall study results and limits: Among rheumatoid arthritis patients and age-matched healthy controls, CD8+ T-cell clonality was not significantly different.

This clone was counted only a few times. Antigen specificity is unknown. In the original analysis: After comparison against published virus-specific TCRB sequences, only a few of the patient CD8+ clones larger than 1% turned out to match them. Generated by immunoSEQ multiplex PCR, the TCRdb table keeps only in-frame clones and is missing some. The V and J calls and clone size come from that table; D and trimming were worked out from the DNA. Of roughly 13,000 clones in the sample, roughly 79% were seen once. The clonotype was recovered from an adult with rheumatoid arthritis. The chain uses TRBV7-9 and TRBJ2-1; no reliable D call. Sequencing was carried out using CD8+ T cells sorted from blood. The CDR3 spells CASSPYTSYNEQFF. CDR3 sequence (DNA): TGTGCCAGCAGCCCGTACACGTCCTACAATGAGCAGTTCTTC.